This paragraph reports one T cell receptor beta chain. This CDR3 spans 13 amino acids. Trimming pared 3 bases from V and 6 bases from J, leaving 8 bases between. Looked up from germline, CDR1 is SEHNR and CDR2 is FQNEAQ (reference sequence). This sample was included in a study of blood T cell repertoires in COVID-19. Measured with immunoSEQ multiplex PCR; TCRdb has only the in-frame clones, and not every one. The sample lists around 300,000 clones; 80% to 95% were seen once. The sample taken for sequencing was peripheral blood. This chain joins TRBV7-9 and TRBJ2-2; maybe TRBD1 (6 bases). This TCR derives from a woman aged 25-40 years with COVID-19, enrolled during active disease. Here the CDR3 reads CASSLTGPGELFF. CDR3 DNA: TGTGCCAGCAGCTTGACAGGCCCCGGGGAGCTGTTTTTT.